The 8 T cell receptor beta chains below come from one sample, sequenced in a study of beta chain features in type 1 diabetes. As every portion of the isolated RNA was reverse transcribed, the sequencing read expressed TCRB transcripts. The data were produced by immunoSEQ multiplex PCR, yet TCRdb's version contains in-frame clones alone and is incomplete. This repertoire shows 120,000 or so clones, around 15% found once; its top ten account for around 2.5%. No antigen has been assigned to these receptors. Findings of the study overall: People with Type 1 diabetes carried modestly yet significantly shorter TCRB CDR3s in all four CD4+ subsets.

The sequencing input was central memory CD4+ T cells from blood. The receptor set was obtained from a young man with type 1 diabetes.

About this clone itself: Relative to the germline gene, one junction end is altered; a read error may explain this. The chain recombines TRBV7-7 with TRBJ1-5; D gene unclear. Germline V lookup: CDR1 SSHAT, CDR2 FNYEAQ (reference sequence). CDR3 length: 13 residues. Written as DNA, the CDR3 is TGTGCTAGCAGCTTAGGGTTGGATCAGCCCCAGCATTTT. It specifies CASSLGLDQPQHF.

The CDR3 protein is CASSQVGQETQYF. The CDR3, as DNA: TGTGCCAGCAGCCAAGTCGGCCAAGAGACCCAGTACTTC. V usage is TRBV14 and J usage is TRBJ2-5; D not resolved. Germline V gene lookup returns CDR1 SGHDN and CDR2 FVKESK. This CDR3 region has 13 residues. The V gene lost 1 base and the J gene lost 1 base, with 4 bases spanning the gap.

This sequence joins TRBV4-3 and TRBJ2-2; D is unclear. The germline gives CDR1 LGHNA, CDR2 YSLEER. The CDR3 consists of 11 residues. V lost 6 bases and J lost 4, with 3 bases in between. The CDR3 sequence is CASRGTGELFF. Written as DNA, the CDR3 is TGCGCCAGCAGGGGCACCGGGGAGCTGTTTTTT.

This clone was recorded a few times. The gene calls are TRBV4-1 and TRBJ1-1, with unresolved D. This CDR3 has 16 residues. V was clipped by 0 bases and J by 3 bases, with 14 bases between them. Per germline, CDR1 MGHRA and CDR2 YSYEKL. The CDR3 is CASSQEGWRLHTEAFF. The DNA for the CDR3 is TGCGCCAGCAGCCAAGAAGGTTGGCGGTTACACACTGAAGCTTTCTTT.

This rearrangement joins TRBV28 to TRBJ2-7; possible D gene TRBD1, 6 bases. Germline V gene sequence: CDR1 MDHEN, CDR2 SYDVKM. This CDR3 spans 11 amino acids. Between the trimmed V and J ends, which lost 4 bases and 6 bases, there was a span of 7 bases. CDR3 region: CASSYRVEQYF. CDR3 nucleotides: TGTGCCAGCAGTTACAGGGTCGAGCAGTACTTC.

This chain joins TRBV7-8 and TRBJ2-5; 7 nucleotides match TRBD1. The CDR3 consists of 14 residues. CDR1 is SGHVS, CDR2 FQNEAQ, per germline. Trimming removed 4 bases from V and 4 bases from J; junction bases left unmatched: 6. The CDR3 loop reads CASSSPGGVETQYF. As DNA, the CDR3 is TGTGCCAGCAGCTCTCCAGGGGGAGTAGAGACCCAGTACTTC. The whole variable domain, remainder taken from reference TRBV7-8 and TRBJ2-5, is GAGVSQSPRYKVAKRGQDVALRCDPISGHVSLFWYQQALGQGPEFLTYFQNEAQLDKSGLPSDRFFAERPEGSVSTLKIQRTQQEDSAVYLCASSSPGGVETQYFGPGTRLLVL.

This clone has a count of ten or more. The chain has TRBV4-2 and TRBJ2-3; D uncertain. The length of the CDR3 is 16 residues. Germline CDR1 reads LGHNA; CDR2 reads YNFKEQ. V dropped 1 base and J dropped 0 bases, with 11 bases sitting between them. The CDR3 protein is CASSQGASSSTDTQYF. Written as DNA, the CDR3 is TGTGCCAGCAGCCAAGGTGCCTCTTCTAGCACAGATACGCAGTATTTT.

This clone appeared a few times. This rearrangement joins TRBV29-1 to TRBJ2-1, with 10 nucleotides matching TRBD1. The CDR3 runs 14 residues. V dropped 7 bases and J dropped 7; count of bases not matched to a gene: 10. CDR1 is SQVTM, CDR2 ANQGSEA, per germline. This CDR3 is CSASDRGAYNEQFF. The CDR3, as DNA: TGCAGCGCCTCGGACAGGGGGGCGTATAATGAGCAGTTCTTC.